One T cell receptor (beta chain) is described in this entry. Its cognate antigen is unknown. Profiled with immunoSEQ multiplex PCR; TCRdb holds only in-frame clones, not every one. This sample carries 250,000 to 350,000 clones, 80% to 90% of them seen once, and the ten largest clones take more than 0.8%. The data were obtained in a study of cytomegalovirus exposure and HLA in healthy donors. General study findings and limits: A later analysis found first-cohort TCR clusters tended to co-occur in the approximately 120 validation repertoires.

The V end was cut by 2 bases, the J end by 0 bases, with 11 bases between. The CDR3 consists of 15 residues. Germline values: CDR1 LGHNA, CDR2 YSLEER. The specimen was PBMCs. This sequence joins TRBV4-3 and TRBJ2-7; no clear D gene. The receptor comes from a woman under 30 in good health and CMV-seronegative. This CDR3 reads CASSQYGGSSYEQYF. The CDR3, as DNA: TGCGCCAGCAGCCAATATGGCGGAAGCTCCTACGAGCAGTACTTC.